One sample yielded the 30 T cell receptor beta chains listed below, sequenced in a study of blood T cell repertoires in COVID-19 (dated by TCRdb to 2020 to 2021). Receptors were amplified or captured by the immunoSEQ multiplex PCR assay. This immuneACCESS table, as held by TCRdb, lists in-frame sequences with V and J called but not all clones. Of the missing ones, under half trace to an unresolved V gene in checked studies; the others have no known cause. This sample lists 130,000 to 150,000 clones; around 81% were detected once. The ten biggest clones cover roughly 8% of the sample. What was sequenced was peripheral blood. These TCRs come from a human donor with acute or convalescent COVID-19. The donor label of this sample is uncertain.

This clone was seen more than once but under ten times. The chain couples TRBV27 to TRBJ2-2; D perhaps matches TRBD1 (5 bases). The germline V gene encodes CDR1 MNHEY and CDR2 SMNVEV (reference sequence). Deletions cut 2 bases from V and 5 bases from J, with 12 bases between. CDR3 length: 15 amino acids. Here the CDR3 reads CASSLLGLRTGELFF. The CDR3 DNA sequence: TGTGCCAGCAGTTTACTGGGGCTAAGGACCGGGGAGCTGTTTTTT.

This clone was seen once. CDR3 residues: CASTLGGQGTDTQYF. The CDR3, as DNA: TGTGCCAGTACTCTGGGGGGACAGGGCACAGATACGCAGTATTTT. The rearrangement uses TRBV19 and TRBJ2-3; 8 bases are shared with TRBD1. This CDR3 spans 15 amino acids. Germline values: CDR1 LNHDA, CDR2 SQIVND (reference sequence). With 7 bases clipped from V and 1 base from J, the junction kept 7 bases outside the gene matches.

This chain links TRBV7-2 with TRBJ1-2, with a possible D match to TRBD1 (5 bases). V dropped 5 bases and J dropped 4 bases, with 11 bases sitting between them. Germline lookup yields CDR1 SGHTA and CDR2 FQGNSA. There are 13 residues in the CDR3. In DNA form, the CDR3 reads TGTGCCAGCAGCGCACGGGACTCCTATGGCTACACCTTC. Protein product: CASSARDSYGYTF. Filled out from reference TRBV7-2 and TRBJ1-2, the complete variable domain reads GAGVSQSPSNKVTEKGKDVELRCDPISGHTALYWYRQSLGQGLEFLIYFQGNSAPDKSGLPSDRFSAERTGGSVSTLTIQRTQQEDSAVYLCASSARDSYGYTFGSGTRLTVV.

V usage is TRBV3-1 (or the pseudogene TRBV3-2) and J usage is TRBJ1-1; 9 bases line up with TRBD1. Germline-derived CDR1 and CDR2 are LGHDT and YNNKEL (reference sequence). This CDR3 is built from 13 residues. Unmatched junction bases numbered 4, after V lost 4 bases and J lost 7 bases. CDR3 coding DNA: TGTGCCAGCAGCCGAGGGACAGGGAATGAAGCTTTCTTT. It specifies CASSRGTGNEAFF.

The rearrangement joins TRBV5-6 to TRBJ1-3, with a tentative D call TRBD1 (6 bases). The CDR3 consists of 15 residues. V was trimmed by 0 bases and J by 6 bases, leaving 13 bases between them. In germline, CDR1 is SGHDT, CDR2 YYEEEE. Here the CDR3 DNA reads TGTGCCAGCAGCTTGGACAGGATGGGACAAAACACCATATATTTT. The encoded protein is CASSLDRMGQNTIYF.

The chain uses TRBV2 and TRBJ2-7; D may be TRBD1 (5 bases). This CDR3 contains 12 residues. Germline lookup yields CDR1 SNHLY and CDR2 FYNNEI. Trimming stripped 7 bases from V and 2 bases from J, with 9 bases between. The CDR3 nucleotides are TGTGCCAGCATTCGACAGACCTACGAGCAGTACGTC. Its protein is CASIRQTYEQYV.

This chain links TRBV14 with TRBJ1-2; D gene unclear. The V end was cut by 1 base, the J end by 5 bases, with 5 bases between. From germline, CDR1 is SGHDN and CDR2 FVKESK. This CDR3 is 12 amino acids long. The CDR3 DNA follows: TGTGCCAGCAGCCAAGTTACATATGGCTACACCTTC. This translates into CASSQVTYGYTF.

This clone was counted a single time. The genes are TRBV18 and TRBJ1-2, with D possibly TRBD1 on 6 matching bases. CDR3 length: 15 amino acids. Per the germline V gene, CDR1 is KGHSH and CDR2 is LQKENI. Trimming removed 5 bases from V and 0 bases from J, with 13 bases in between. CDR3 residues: CASSSDRISNYGYTF. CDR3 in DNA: TGTGCCAGCTCATCTGACAGGATCTCTAACTATGGCTACACCTTC.

This CDR3 reads CASSEYRVDMNTEAFF. For the CDR3, the DNA is TGTGCCAGCAGTGAATACAGGGTCGACATGAACACTGAAGCTTTCTTT. The chain carries TRBV2 and TRBJ1-1; weak D call: TRBD1 (6 bases). The V end lost 2 bases, the J end lost 0 bases, and 13 bases lay between the germline ends. Germline loops: CDR1 SNHLY, CDR2 FYNNEI. This CDR3 is 16 amino acids long.

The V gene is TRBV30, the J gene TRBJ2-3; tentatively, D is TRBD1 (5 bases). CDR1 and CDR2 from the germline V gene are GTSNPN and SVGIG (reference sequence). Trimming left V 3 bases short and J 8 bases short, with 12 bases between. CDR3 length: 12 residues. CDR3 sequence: CAWSALQGTQYF. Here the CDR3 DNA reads TGTGCCTGGAGCGCCCTTCAGGGTACGCAGTATTTT.

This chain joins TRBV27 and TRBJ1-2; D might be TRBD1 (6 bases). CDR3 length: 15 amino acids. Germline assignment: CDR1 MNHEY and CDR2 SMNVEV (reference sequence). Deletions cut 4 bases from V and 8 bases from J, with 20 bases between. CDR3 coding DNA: TGTGCCAGCAGTTCCCTCGCCGGACAGCTTAGCGGCTACACCTTC. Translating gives CASSSLAGQLSGYTF.

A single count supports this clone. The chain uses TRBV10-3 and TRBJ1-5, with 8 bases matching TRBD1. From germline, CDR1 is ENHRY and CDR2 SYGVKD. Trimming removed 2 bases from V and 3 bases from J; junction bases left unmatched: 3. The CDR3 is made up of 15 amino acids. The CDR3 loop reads CAISEQGANNQPQHF. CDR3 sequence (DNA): TGTGCCATCAGTGAGCAGGGGGCGAACAATCAGCCCCAGCATTTT.

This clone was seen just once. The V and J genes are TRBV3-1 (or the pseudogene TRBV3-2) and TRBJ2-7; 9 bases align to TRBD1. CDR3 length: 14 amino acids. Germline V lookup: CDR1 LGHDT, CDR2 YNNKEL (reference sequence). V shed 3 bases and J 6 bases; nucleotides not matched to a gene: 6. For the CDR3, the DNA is TGTGCCAGCAGCCACGGGACAGGGTGGACCGAGCAGTACGTC. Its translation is CASSHGTGWTEQYV.

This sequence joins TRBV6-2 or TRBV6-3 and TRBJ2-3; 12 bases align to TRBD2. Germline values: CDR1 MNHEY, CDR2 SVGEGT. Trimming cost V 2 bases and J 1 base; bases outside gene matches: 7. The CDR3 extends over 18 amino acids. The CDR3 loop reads CASSYRTSGAPGTDTQYF. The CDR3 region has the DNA TGTGCCAGCAGTTACCGGACTAGCGGGGCCCCAGGCACAGATACGCAGTATTTT.

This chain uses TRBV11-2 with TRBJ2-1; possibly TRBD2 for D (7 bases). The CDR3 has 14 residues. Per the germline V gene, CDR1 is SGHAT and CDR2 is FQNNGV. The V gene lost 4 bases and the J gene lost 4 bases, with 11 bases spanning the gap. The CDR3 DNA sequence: TGTGCCAGCAGCTCGGGGGGCGGTTACAATGAGCAGTTCTTC. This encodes CASSSGGGYNEQFF. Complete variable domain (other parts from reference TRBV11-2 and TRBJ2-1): EAGVAQSPRYKIIEKRQSVAFWCNPISGHATLYWYQQILGQGPKLLIQFQNNGVVDDSQLPKDRFSAERLKGVDSTLKIQPAKLEDSAVYLCASSSGGGYNEQFFGPGTRLTVL.

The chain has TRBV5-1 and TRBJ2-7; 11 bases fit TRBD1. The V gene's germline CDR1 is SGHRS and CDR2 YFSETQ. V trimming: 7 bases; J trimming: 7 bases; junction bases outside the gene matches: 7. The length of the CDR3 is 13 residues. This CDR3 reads CASAGQGAEEQYF. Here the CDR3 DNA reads TGCGCCAGCGCCGGACAGGGGGCTGAGGAGCAGTACTTC. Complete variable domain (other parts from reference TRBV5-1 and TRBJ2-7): KAGVTQTPRYLIKTRGQQVTLSCSPISGHRSVSWYQQTPGQGLQFLFEYFSETQRNKGNFPGRFSGRQFSNSRSEMNVSTLELGDSALYLCASAGQGAEEQYFGPGTRLTVT.

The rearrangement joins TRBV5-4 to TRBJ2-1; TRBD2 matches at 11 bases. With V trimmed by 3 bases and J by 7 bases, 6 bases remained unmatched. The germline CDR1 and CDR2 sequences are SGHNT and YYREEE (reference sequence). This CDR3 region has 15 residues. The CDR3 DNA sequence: TGTGCCAGCAGCTCTTCCCTAGCGGGGGGAAATGAGCAGTTCTTC. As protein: CASSSSLAGGNEQFF. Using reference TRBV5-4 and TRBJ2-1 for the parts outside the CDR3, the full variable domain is ETGVTQSPTHLIKTRGQQVTLRCSSQSGHNTVSWYQQALGQGPQFIFQYYREEENGRGNFPPRFSGLQFPNYSSELNVNALELDDSALYLCASSSSLAGGNEQFFGPGTRLTVL.

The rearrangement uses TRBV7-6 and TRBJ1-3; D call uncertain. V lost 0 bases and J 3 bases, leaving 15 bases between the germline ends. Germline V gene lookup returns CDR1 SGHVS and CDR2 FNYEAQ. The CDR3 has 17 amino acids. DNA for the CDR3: TGTGCCAGCAGCTTAGCGGAGGGCCCCGTGGGTGGAAACACCATATATTTT. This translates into CASSLAEGPVGGNTIYF. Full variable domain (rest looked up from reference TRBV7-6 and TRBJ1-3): GAGVSQSPRYKVTKRGQDVALRCDPISGHVSLYWYRQALGQGPEFLTYFNYEAQQDKSGLPNDRFSAERPEGSISTLTIQRTEQRDSAMYRCASSLAEGPVGGNTIYFGEGSWLTVV.

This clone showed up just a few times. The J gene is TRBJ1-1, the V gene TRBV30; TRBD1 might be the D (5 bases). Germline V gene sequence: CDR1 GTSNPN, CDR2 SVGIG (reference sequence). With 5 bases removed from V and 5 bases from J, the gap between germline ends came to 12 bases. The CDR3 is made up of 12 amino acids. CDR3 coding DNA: TGTGCCTGGGAAAAGGGGATAACTGAAGCTTTCTTT. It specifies CAWEKGITEAFF.

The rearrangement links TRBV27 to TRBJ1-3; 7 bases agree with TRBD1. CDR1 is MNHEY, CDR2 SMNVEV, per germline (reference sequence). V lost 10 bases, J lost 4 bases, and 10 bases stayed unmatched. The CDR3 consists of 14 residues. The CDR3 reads CATAPDRDGNTIYF. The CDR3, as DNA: TGTGCCACCGCCCCAGACAGGGACGGAAACACCATATATTTT.

The CDR3 here is CASSLGQGPPYNEQFF. The CDR3 nucleotides read TGTGCCAGCAGCTTAGGACAGGGGCCCCCCTACAATGAGCAGTTCTTC. J is TRBJ2-1 and V is TRBV7-3, with 9 bases that match TRBD1. CDR3 length: 16 residues. J gave up 2 bases and V 2 bases, and 4 bases lay outside the gene matches. Per germline, CDR1 SGHTA and CDR2 FQGTGA.

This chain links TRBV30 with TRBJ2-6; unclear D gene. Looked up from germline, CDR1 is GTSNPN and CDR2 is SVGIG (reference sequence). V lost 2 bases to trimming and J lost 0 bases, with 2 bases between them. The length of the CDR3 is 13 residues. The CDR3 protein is CAWSRSGANVLTF. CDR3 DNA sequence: TGTGCCTGGAGTCGCTCTGGGGCCAACGTCCTGACTTTC.

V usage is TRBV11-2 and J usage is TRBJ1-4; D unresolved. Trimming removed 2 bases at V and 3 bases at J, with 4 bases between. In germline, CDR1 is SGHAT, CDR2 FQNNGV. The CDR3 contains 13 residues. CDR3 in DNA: TGTGCCAGCAGCTTATTCTCTAATGAAAAACTGTTTTTT. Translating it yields CASSLFSNEKLFF.

CDR3 region: CATRVDRVADGYTF. CDR3 coding DNA: TGTGCCACCAGGGTGGACAGGGTGGCGGATGGCTACACCTTC. The rearrangement links TRBV15 to TRBJ1-2; 8 positions agree with TRBD1. V gave up 6 bases and J gave up 6 bases; unmatched junction bases: 9. The CDR3 is made up of 14 amino acids. CDR1 LNHNV and CDR2 YYDKDF come from the germline V gene (reference sequence).

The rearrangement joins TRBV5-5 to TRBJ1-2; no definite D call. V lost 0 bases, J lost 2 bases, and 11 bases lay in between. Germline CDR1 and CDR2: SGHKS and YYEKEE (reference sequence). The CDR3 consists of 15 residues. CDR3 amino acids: CASSLDEGSNYGYTF. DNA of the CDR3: TGTGCCAGCAGCTTGGATGAGGGTTCAAACTATGGCTACACCTTC.

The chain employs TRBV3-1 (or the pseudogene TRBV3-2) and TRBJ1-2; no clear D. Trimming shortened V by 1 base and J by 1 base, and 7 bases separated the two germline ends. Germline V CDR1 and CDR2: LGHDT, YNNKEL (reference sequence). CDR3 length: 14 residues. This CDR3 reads CASSQGYINYGYTF. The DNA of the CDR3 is TGTGCCAGCAGCCAAGGGTACATTAACTATGGCTACACCTTC.

CDR3 nucleotides: TGTGCCAGCAGCTTTGACAGGGAGGATGAAAAACTGTTTTTT. Its protein product is CASSFDREDEKLFF. V usage is TRBV7-6 and J usage is TRBJ1-4; 7 bases agree with TRBD1. V lost 3 bases to trimming and J lost 6 bases; unmatched junction nucleotides: 4. The CDR3 has 14 residues. Germline V gene sequence: CDR1 SGHVS, CDR2 FNYEAQ.

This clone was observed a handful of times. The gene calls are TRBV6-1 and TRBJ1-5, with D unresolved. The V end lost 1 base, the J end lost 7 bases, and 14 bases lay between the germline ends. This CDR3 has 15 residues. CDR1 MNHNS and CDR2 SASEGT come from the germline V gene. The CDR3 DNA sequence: TGTGCCAGCAGTGAAGAAGGAGGAGAGGGACAGCCCCAGCATTTT. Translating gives CASSEEGGEGQPQHF.

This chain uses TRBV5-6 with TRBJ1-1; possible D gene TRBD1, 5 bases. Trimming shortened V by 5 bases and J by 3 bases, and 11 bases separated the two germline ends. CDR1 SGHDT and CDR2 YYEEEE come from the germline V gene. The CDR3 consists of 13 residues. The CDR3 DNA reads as TGTGCCAGCAGGTCAGGGTGGGACACTGAAGCTTTCTTT. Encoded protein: CASRSGWDTEAFF.

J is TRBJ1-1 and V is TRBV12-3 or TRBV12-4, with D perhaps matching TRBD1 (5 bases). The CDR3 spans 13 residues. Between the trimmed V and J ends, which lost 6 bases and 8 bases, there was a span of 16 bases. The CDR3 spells CASSLGTAPEAFF. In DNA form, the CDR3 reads TGTGCCAGCAGCCTAGGGACTGCTCCCGAAGCTTTCTTT.